This T cell receptor (beta chain) appears in the sequencing data of a study of T-cell reconstitution after alpha-beta-depleted transplantation in children listed by TCRdb under 2016. About the full investigation: Using TCR repertoire profiling, the study quantitatively followed how T-cell immune reconstitution unfolded in children after TCRalphabeta/CD19-depleted allogeneic hematopoietic cell transplantation.

This clonotype was observed a few times. The antigen it binds to is not known. No base quality values were provided; no much bigger clone lies one nucleotide off. Taken from cysteine to phenylalanine, the CDR3 has 17 residues. Here the CDR3 DNA is all that survives: 51 bases in frame from base 1. The germline V gene specifies SGHDT as CDR1 and YYEEEE as CDR2. V sheds 3 bases and J sheds 1 base, leaving 18 bases between their ends. Libraries were built with PCR. TCRdb records Illumina HiSeq 2500 as the sequencer. Molecular barcoding was employed in the preparation of TCR libraries, with unique molecular identifiers being used to normalize TCRbeta repertoire quantification. TCRdb handled the public reads itself, with Q25 trimming in fastp and clone calling in MiXCR, and kept productive beta chains. Merged by CDR3 protein, the rows form single entries marked with the most common genes and DNA. Here the sample has 490,000 or so distinct CDR3 sequences; roughly an eighth occur a single time. The top ten clones comprise about 5.6% of the sample.

Sequencing used PBMCs from the stem cell graft donor, obtained from the stem cell graft. Recombination linked TRBV5-6 to TRBJ2-3; a tentative D match to TRBD1 spans 5 bases. This TCR derives from a human donor who donated a stem cell graft to a child with combined immunodeficiency. The DNA reads TGTGCCAGCAGCTCCAAATACGGCCAGGGCGGCACAGATACGCAGTATTTT. Its protein product is CASSSKYGQGGTDTQYF.